This TCR beta chain originates from a study of blood T cell repertoires in COVID-19. Across the study: Collection of acute and convalescent COVID-19 samples took place in the United States, Italy and Spain. PBMCs, B-cell-depleted T cells, or T cells were the source of the cDNA or gDNA that made up the material.

Germline CDR1 reads SGHRS; CDR2 reads YFSETQ. The CDR3 contains 13 residues. Unmatched junction bases numbered 4, after V lost 4 bases and J lost 4 bases. TCRdb's table, derived via immunoSEQ multiplex PCR, lists solely in-frame clones and lacks some. The table records roughly 170,000 clones, 88% of them present only once. Specimen: peripheral blood. The chain has TRBV5-1 and TRBJ1-2; TRBD1 matches 7 bases. This TCR derives from a man between 60 and 75 years old with acute or convalescent COVID-19. The CDR3 sequence is CASSPGQSYGYTF. The CDR3, as DNA: TGCGCCAGCAGCCCGGGACAGTCCTATGGCTACACCTTC.